This T cell receptor (beta chain) was found in a study of vaccination and CD4 T cells after COVID-19. Cultured CD4+ T cell DNA underwent sequencing with the Oncomine TCR Beta short-read assay. One entry per CDR3 protein, called by TCRdb with MiXCR from the PCR reads. The sample shows about 7,000 distinct CDR3 sequences, around half of them seen only once. On this clonotype itself: Its antigen is unidentified.

The germline gives CDR1 SEHNR, CDR2 FQNEAQ (reference sequence). The CDR3 length is 16 residues. The V and J ends lost 6 bases and 4 bases, in that order; junction bases with no gene match: 11. The treatment: approximately nine-day PBMC culture with coronavirus spike peptide pools or control peptides (ViraFEST assay). From the unexposed donor, CD4+ T cells were collected ahead of the COVID-19 pandemic (2011-2018). SARS-CoV-2 S/N and four cold-coronavirus spikes were used to probe unexposed-donor CD4+ T cells, cells permitting. The specimen sequenced was CD4+ T cells from blood, cultured in vitro. This rearrangement joins TRBV7-9 to TRBJ2-2, with 7 bases aligning to TRBD2. This TCR was sampled from a human donor in good health. For the CDR3, the DNA is TGTGCCAGCAGGGGACTACACGTACAGTGCACCGGGGAGCTGTTTTTT. Residues: CASRGLHVQCTGELFF.